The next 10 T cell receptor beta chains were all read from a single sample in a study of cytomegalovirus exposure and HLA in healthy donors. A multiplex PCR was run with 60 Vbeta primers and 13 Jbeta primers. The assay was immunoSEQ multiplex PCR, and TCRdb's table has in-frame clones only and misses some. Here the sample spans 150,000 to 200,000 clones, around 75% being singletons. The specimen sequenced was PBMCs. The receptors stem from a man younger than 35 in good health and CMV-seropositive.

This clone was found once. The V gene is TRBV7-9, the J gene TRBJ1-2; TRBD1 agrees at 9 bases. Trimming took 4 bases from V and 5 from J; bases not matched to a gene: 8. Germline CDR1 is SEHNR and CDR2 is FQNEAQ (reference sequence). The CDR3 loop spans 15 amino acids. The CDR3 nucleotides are TGTGCCAGCAGCTCACGTACAGGGGGCGCTTATGGCTACACCTTC. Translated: CASSSRTGGAYGYTF.

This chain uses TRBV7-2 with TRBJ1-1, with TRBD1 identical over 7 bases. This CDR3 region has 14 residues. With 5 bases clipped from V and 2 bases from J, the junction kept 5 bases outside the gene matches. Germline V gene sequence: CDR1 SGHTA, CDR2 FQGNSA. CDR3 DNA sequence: TGTGCCAGCAGCCGTCGACAGGGTAACACTGAAGCTTTCTTT. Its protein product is CASSRRQGNTEAFF.

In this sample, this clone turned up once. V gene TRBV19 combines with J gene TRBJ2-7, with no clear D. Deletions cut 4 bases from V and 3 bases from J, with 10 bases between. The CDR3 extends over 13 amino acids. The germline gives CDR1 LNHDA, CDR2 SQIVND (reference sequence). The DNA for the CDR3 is TGTGCCAGTAGTAATGGCGGCTTCTACGAGCAGTACTTC. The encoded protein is CASSNGGFYEQYF.

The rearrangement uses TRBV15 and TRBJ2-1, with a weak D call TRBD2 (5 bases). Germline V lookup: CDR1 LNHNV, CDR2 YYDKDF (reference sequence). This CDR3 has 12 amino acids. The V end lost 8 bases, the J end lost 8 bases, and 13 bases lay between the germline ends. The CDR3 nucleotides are TGTGCCACCGCGACCTCAGCGGATGAGCAGTTCTTC. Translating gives CATATSADEQFF.

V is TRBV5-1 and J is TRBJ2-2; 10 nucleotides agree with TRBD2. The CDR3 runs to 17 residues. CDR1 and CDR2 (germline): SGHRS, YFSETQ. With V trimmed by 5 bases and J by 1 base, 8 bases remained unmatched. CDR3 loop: CASRVAASGRNTGELFF. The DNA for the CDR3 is TGCGCCAGCAGGGTGGCGGCTAGCGGGAGGAACACCGGGGAGCTGTTTTTT.

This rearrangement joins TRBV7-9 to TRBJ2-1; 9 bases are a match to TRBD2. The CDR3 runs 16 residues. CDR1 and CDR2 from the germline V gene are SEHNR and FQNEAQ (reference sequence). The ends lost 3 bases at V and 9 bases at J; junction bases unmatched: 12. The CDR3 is CASSFPVVAGEVEQFF. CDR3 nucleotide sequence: TGTGCCAGCAGCTTCCCGGTGGTAGCGGGAGAGGTTGAGCAGTTCTTC.

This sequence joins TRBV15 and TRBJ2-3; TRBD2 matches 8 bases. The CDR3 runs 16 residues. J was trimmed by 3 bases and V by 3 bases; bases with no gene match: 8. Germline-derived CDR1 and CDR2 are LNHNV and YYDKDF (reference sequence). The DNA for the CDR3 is TGTGCCACCAGCAGCCCGGGACTAGAAACTACAGATACGCAGTATTTT. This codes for CATSSPGLETTDTQYF. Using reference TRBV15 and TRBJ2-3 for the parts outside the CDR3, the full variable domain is DAMVIQNPRYQVTQFGKPVTLSCSQTLNHNVMYWYQQKSSQAPKLLFHYYDKDFNNEADTPDNFQSRRPNTSFCFLDIRSPGLGDTAMYLCATSSPGLETTDTQYFGPGTRLTVL.

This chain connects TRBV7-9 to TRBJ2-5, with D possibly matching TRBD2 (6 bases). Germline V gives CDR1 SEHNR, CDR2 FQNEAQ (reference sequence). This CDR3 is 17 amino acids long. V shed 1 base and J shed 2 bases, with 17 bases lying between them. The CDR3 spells CASSLEGAGLLQETQYF. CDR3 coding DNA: TGTGCCAGCAGCTTAGAGGGAGCGGGCCTTTTACAAGAGACCCAGTACTTC.

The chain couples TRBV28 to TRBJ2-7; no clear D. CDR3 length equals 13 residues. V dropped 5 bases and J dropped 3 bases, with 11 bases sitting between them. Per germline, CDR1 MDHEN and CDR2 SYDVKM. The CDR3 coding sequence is TGTGCCAGCAGTCCTACCTCAGGCTACGAGCAGTACTTC. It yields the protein CASSPTSGYEQYF.

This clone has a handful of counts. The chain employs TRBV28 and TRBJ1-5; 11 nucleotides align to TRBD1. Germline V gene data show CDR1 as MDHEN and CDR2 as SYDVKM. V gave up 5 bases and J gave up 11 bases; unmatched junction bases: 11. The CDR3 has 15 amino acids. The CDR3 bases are TGTGCCAGCAGTCCATGGGGACAGGGGGGTGAAGCCCAGCATTTT. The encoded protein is CASSPWGQGGEAQHF.